Listed below are T cell receptor beta chains from one sample, sequenced in a study of T-cell reconstitution after alpha-beta-depleted transplantation in children. TCRdb used MiXCR to reprocess the PCR reads, holding one entry per CDR3 protein. Among about 580,000 distinct CDR3 sequences listed, 25% to 30% were seen once. The starting material was PBMCs, obtained before TCRalphabeta/CD19-depleted stem cell transplant. Source of these receptors: a boy younger than two with Wiskott-Aldrich syndrome, due to receive a stem cell transplant. Both conserved end residues are part of each CDR3. Fields, in order: J gene, D gene, clone size, V gene, CDR3 DNA, CDR3 protein. D genes are given only for firm matches. Part of the rows lack a size; the others show once, few, many or a class for expanded clones.

TRBJ2-3 | - | - | TRBV7-2 | TGTGCCAGCAGAAAAACAGGGCGGACTAGCACAGATACGCAGTATTTT | CASRKTGRTSTDTQYF
TRBJ2-1 | - | many | TRBV24-1 | TGTGCCACCAGTCTGTACGGCAATGAGCAGTTCTTC | CATSLYGNEQFF
TRBJ2-1 | - | - | TRBV7-9 | TGTGCCAGCAGCTTGTTTGGTGAAAACGAGCAGTTCTTC | CASSLFGENEQFF
TRBJ2-3 | TRBD2 | - | TRBV5-1 | TGCGCCAGCAGCACGGGACTAGCGGGAACGACAGATACGCAGTATTTT | CASSTGLAGTTDTQYF
TRBJ2-1 | TRBD2 | - | TRBV6-2/TRBV6-3 | TGTGCCAGCAGTTACAATCAGGGACTAGACGCTAATGAGCAGTTCTTC | CASSYNQGLDANEQFF
TRBJ2-7 | TRBD2 | - | TRBV4-2 | TGTGCCAGCAGCCAAGGGGGTAGCGGGGCCTACGAGCAGTACTTC | CASSQGGSGAYEQYF
TRBJ1-2 | - | - | TRBV7-2 | TGTGCCAGCAGCTCCCGGGACCTCTATGGCTACACCTTC | CASSSRDLYGYTF
TRBJ1-5 | - | few | TRBV12-3/TRBV12-4 | TGTGCCAGCAGTTTGACGGTTTCCAATCAGCCCCAGCATTTT | CASSLTVSNQPQHF
TRBJ2-7 | TRBD2 | once | TRBV7-2 | TGTGCCAGCAGCTTACGACTAGCGGGGACCCCCTCCTACGAGCAGTACTTC | CASSLRLAGTPSYEQYF
TRBJ2-1 | - | many | TRBV15 | TGTGCCACCAGCAGAGCCCTTCGTGGGTACAATGAGCAGTTCTTC | CATSRALRGYNEQFF
TRBJ2-5 | TRBD2 | - | TRBV10-3 | TGTGCCACCACTCTGGCGGGGGAAGAGACCCAGTACTTC | CATTLAGEETQYF
TRBJ2-7 | TRBD1 | - | TRBV12-3/TRBV12-4 | TGTGCCAGCAGTCTCACGGACAGGGGGCAAGACGAGCAGTACTTC | CASSLTDRGQDEQYF
TRBJ2-7 | TRBD2 | few | TRBV20-1 | TGCAGTGCTAGAGAAAGCGGGAGACGCTTCGGGGAGCAGTACTTC | CSARESGRRFGEQYF
TRBJ1-1 | TRBD1 | few | TRBV12-3/TRBV12-4 | TGTGCCAGCAGTTTGACACAGGGGTCCTTTGAAGCTTTCTTT | CASSLTQGSFEAFF
TRBJ1-1 | - | - | TRBV20-1 | TGCAGTGCTAGAGATCTCGGGCTGCCGAACACTGAAGCTTTCTTT | CSARDLGLPNTEAFF
TRBJ2-7 | TRBD1 | many | TRBV20-1 | TGCAGTGCTAGGGGGACAGGGCCCTACGAGCAGTACTTC | CSARGTGPYEQYF
TRBJ2-7 | - | - | TRBV12-3/TRBV12-4 | TGTGCCAGCAGTCCGCGAAGAAGCGGAGCCTACGAGCAGTACTTC | CASSPRRSGAYEQYF
TRBJ2-7 | - | - | TRBV5-1 | TGCGCCAGCAGCTTGGTACAGGGTTACTACGAGCAGTACTTC | CASSLVQGYYEQYF
TRBJ2-3 | - | few | TRBV24-1 | TGTGCCACCAGTGCGTCTAGCGGACAGACAGATACGCAGTATTTT | CATSASSGQTDTQYF
TRBJ2-6 | - | - | TRBV20-1 | TGCAGTGCTAGAGATCAGGGAAAGGGGGCCAACGTCCTGACTTTC | CSARDQGKGANVLTF
TRBJ2-3 | - | - | TRBV29-1 | TGCAGCGTGGAGTCAGCTGCGGATACGCAGTATTTT | CSVESAADTQYF
TRBJ2-4 | TRBD2 | few | TRBV12-3/TRBV12-4 | TGTGCCAGCAGTCGCTTGAAATTGAGCGGGATCATGTCCAAAAACATTCAGTACTTC | CASSRLKLSGIMSKNIQYF
TRBJ2-7 | - | - | TRBV12-3/TRBV12-4 | TGTGCCAGCAGTCAGGACAGCCTCGAGCAGTACTTC | CASSQDSLEQYF
TRBJ2-1 | TRBD2 | few | TRBV6-2/TRBV6-3 | TGTGCCAGCAGCCGAGGACTAGCGGGAGTCTATGAGCAGTTCTTC | CASSRGLAGVYEQFF
TRBJ2-1 | TRBD2 | few | TRBV20-1 | TGCAGTGCTAGAGATTCAGGGACTAGATTTGATTGGATGGGATTCCATGAGCAGTTCTTC | CSARDSGTRFDWMGFHEQFF
TRBJ2-5 | - | - | TRBV24-1 | TGTGCCACCAGTGATTCCCGTTACCTACTACGGAGGGAGACCCAGTACTTC | CATSDSRYLLRRETQYF
TRBJ1-5 | - | - | TRBV28 | TGTGCCAGCAGTCTCCGGTCTCTGCCCCAGCATTTT | CASSLRSLPQHF
TRBJ2-1 | TRBD2 | - | TRBV5-1 | TGCGCCAGCAGCCCGGGACTAGCGGGAGAACATGAGCAGTTCTTC | CASSPGLAGEHEQFF
TRBJ1-1 | - | - | TRBV12-3/TRBV12-4 | TGTGCCAGCGAGGGCGGGACAACCTTGAACACTGAAGCTTTCTTT | CASEGGTTLNTEAFF
TRBJ2-7 | - | few | TRBV12-3/TRBV12-4 | TGTGCCAGCAGTTTAGGGGGGGATCGAACCGACGAGCAGTACTTC | CASSLGGDRTDEQYF
TRBJ2-2 | - | - | TRBV5-1 | TGCGCCAGCAGATTCACTAGTGTCGGGGAGCTGTTTTTT | CASRFTSVGELFF
TRBJ2-1 | TRBD2 | - | TRBV20-1 | TGCAGTGCTAGCCCACTAGCGGGAGGGGTGTCCTACAATGAGCAGTTCTTC | CSASPLAGGVSYNEQFF
TRBJ2-3 | - | - | TRBV5-1 | TGCGCCAGCAGCCCCCGGGACGCAAGCACAGATACGCAGTATTTT | CASSPRDASTDTQYF
TRBJ2-1 | TRBD2 | once | TRBV20-1 | TGCAGTGCTAGGAGCGGGAGACCCCATCCCTCATACAATGAGCAGTTCTTC | CSARSGRPHPSYNEQFF
TRBJ2-1 | - | few | TRBV10-3 | TGTGCCATCCGAGGGGAAGTTGGCAATGAGCAGTTCTTC | CAIRGEVGNEQFF
TRBJ2-5 | TRBD1 | few | TRBV6-2/TRBV6-3 | TGTGCCAGCAGAAGAGGGACAGGGCAAGAGACCCAGTACTTC | CASRRGTGQETQYF
TRBJ2-6 | - | - | TRBV10-3 | TGTGCCATCAGTAAACTTGGGACGCTAACACAGGCCGGGGCCAACGTCCTGACTTTC | CAISKLGTLTQAGANVLTF
TRBJ2-7 | - | - | TRBV5-6 | TGTGCCAGCAGCTCACTTGGACACGAGCAGTACTTC | CASSSLGHEQYF
TRBJ2-4 | TRBD2 | - | TRBV2 | TGTGCCAGCAAACTCACGGGCGGGAGATCAAACATTCAGTACTTC | CASKLTGGRSNIQYF
TRBJ2-1 | - | many | TRBV12-3/TRBV12-4 | TGTGCCAGCAGCCGCTCAGACAATGAGCAGTTCTTC | CASSRSDNEQFF
TRBJ2-7 | - | many | TRBV20-1 | TGCAGTGCTTCCGACCACGAGCAGTACTTC | CSASDHEQYF
TRBJ1-4 | - | - | TRBV27 | TGTGCCAGCAGTTTGGAAAGAGCAACTAATGAAAAACTGTTTTTT | CASSLERATNEKLFF
TRBJ2-1 | - | once | TRBV7-2 | TGTGCCAGCAGCTTAGAACTGCAGGGGCGCAAGGAGCAGTTCTTC | CASSLELQGRKEQFF
TRBJ2-1 | - | many | TRBV25-1 | TGTGCCAGCAGTGCGGCCTACAATGAGCAGTTCTTC | CASSAAYNEQFF
TRBJ1-1 | - | - | TRBV5-1 | TGCGCCAGCAGCTTGGCCAGCCGCATGAACACTGAAGCTTTCTTT | CASSLASRMNTEAFF
TRBJ2-3 | - | - | TRBV5-1 | TGCGCCAGCAGCTTGGCCGTAAGAGGCCCCACAGATACGCAGTATTTT | CASSLAVRGPTDTQYF
TRBJ2-1 | - | few | TRBV5-1 | TGCGCCAGCAGCTTGGAAATCGGTTTCTACAATGAGCAGTTCTTC | CASSLEIGFYNEQFF